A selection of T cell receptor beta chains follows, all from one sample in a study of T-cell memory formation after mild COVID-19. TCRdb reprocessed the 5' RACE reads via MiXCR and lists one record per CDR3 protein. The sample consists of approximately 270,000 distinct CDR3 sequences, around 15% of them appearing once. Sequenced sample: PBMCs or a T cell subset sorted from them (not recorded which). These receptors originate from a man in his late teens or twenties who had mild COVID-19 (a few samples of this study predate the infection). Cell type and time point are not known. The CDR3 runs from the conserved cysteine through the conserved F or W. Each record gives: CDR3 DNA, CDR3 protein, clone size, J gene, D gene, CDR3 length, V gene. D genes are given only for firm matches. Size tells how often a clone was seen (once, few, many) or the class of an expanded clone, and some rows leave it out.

CDR3 DNA: TGTGCCAGCAGTTCCAGGCGGATTCAGCCCCAGCATTTT
CDR3 protein: CASSSRRIQPQHF
clone size: many
J gene: TRBJ1-5
D gene: -
CDR3 length: 13
V gene: TRBV12-3/TRBV12-4

CDR3 DNA: TGCAGTGCCGCAGTGGCTAACTATGGCTACACCTTC
CDR3 protein: CSAAVANYGYTF
clone size: few
J gene: TRBJ1-2
D gene: -
CDR3 length: 12
V gene: TRBV20-1

CDR3 DNA: TGTGCCAGCAGCTTATCTGCGGCGGACGTGGGAACTCAGTTCTTC
CDR3 protein: CASSLSAADVGTQFF
clone size: few
J gene: TRBJ2-1
D gene: -
CDR3 length: 15
V gene: TRBV7-2

CDR3 DNA: TGTGCCAGCAGTTCCCAGGGTTTCAGCACTGAAGCTTTCTTT
CDR3 protein: CASSSQGFSTEAFF
clone size: -
J gene: TRBJ1-1
D gene: -
CDR3 length: 14
V gene: TRBV12-3/TRBV12-4

CDR3 DNA: TGTGCCAGCAGTACCTTAGCAGGGGATAATTCACCCCTCCACTTT
CDR3 protein: CASSTLAGDNSPLHF
clone size: -
J gene: TRBJ1-6
D gene: -
CDR3 length: 15
V gene: TRBV6-5

CDR3 DNA: TGTGCCAGCAGCAATAGCGGGGGGGCCGGTGAGCAGTTCTTC
CDR3 protein: CASSNSGGAGEQFF
clone size: -
J gene: TRBJ2-1
D gene: TRBD2
CDR3 length: 14
V gene: TRBV7-3

CDR3 DNA: TGTGCCAGCAGCCGACCCTCTAACTATGGCTACACCTTC
CDR3 protein: CASSRPSNYGYTF
clone size: -
J gene: TRBJ1-2
D gene: -
CDR3 length: 13
V gene: TRBV28

CDR3 DNA: TGTGCCAGCAGCTTTCGGCGGGGGGCTGAAGATACGCAGTATTTT
CDR3 protein: CASSFRRGAEDTQYF
clone size: -
J gene: TRBJ2-3
D gene: TRBD2
CDR3 length: 15
V gene: TRBV11-3

CDR3 DNA: TGTGCCAGCAGCTCGTCAGGGGGTTCCTACGAGCAGTACTTC
CDR3 protein: CASSSSGGSYEQYF
clone size: few
J gene: TRBJ2-7
D gene: TRBD1
CDR3 length: 14
V gene: TRBV7-6

CDR3 DNA: TGTGCCATCAGCAGGGGTAGTGGGGAGACCCAGTACTTC
CDR3 protein: CAISRGSGETQYF
clone size: -
J gene: TRBJ2-5
D gene: -
CDR3 length: 13
V gene: TRBV10-3

CDR3 DNA: TGTGCCAGCAGCTTAGATTCCTACCCTGGTGAAAAACTGTTTTTT
CDR3 protein: CASSLDSYPGEKLFF
clone size: -
J gene: TRBJ1-4
D gene: -
CDR3 length: 15
V gene: TRBV7-2

CDR3 DNA: TGTGCCAGCCAGAGGGGCGCGAGCACAGATACGCAGTATTTT
CDR3 protein: CASQRGASTDTQYF
clone size: many
J gene: TRBJ2-3
D gene: -
CDR3 length: 14
V gene: TRBV5-5

CDR3 DNA: TGTGCCAGCAGCTTGGGAGGGACCGGGGAGCTGTTTTTT
CDR3 protein: CASSLGGTGELFF
clone size: many
J gene: TRBJ2-2
D gene: TRBD2
CDR3 length: 13
V gene: TRBV7-3

CDR3 DNA: TGTGCCAGCACTAAGACTCATGAGCAGTTCTTC
CDR3 protein: CASTKTHEQFF
clone size: -
J gene: TRBJ2-1
D gene: -
CDR3 length: 11
V gene: TRBV7-9

CDR3 DNA: TGTGCCAGCAGCCAGGGGGAAATACCTGAAGCTTTCTTT
CDR3 protein: CASSQGEIPEAFF
clone size: few
J gene: TRBJ1-1
D gene: -
CDR3 length: 13
V gene: TRBV4-2

CDR3 DNA: TGCAGTGCCGCGGCCACTAGCTTCTGGGAGACCCAGTACTTC
CDR3 protein: CSAAATSFWETQYF
clone size: few
J gene: TRBJ2-5
D gene: -
CDR3 length: 14
V gene: TRBV20-1

CDR3 DNA: TGTGCCAGCAGTTACTCCCTAGTGGGTGAGACCCAGTACTTC
CDR3 protein: CASSYSLVGETQYF
clone size: few
J gene: TRBJ2-5
D gene: -
CDR3 length: 14
V gene: TRBV6-5

CDR3 DNA: TGTGCCAGCAGTTACTCGTGGACTAGAGCGGGGGCCGGCGGGGAGCTGTTTTTT
CDR3 protein: CASSYSWTRAGAGGELFF
clone size: few
J gene: TRBJ2-2
D gene: TRBD2
CDR3 length: 18
V gene: TRBV6-5

CDR3 DNA: TGTGCCAGCAGCTCTCGAGGGTCTGGACGGGGGAGCTCCTACGAGCAGTACTTC
CDR3 protein: CASSSRGSGRGSSYEQYF
clone size: -
J gene: TRBJ2-7
D gene: -
CDR3 length: 18
V gene: TRBV7-9

CDR3 DNA: TGCGCCAGCAGTCACCCTACGATAGCCAAAAACATTCAGTACTTC
CDR3 protein: CASSHPTIAKNIQYF
clone size: -
J gene: TRBJ2-4
D gene: -
CDR3 length: 15
V gene: TRBV23-1

CDR3 DNA: TGTGCCACCGGACCGGGACTGTACAATGAGCAGTTCTTC
CDR3 protein: CATGPGLYNEQFF
clone size: -
J gene: TRBJ2-1
D gene: -
CDR3 length: 13
V gene: TRBV10-3

CDR3 DNA: TGCGCCAGCAGCCAAGATAGGGTTCAGAACTATGGCTACACCTTC
CDR3 protein: CASSQDRVQNYGYTF
clone size: -
J gene: TRBJ1-2
D gene: -
CDR3 length: 15
V gene: TRBV4-3

CDR3 DNA: TGTGCCAGCAGCCCCGACAGGGGTTGGGACACTGAAGATTTCTTT
CDR3 protein: CASSPDRGWDTEDFF
clone size: -
J gene: TRBJ1-1
D gene: TRBD1
CDR3 length: 15
V gene: TRBV9

CDR3 DNA: TGTGCCAGCACCCCGGCGGGGGGAACCTATGGCTACACCTTC
CDR3 protein: CASTPAGGTYGYTF
clone size: few
J gene: TRBJ1-2
D gene: -
CDR3 length: 14
V gene: TRBV3-1

CDR3 DNA: TGTGCCAGCTCACCTTCAGGGTGGAACACTGAAGCTTTCTTT
CDR3 protein: CASSPSGWNTEAFF
clone size: few
J gene: TRBJ1-1
D gene: -
CDR3 length: 14
V gene: TRBV18

CDR3 DNA: TGCAGTGCTAGTATTGTACGGGGGCAGCAAGAGACCCAGTACTTC
CDR3 protein: CSASIVRGQQETQYF
clone size: -
J gene: TRBJ2-5
D gene: -
CDR3 length: 15
V gene: TRBV20-1

CDR3 DNA: TGCGCCAGCAGCCCGTTGGCTAACTATGGCTACACCTTC
CDR3 protein: CASSPLANYGYTF
clone size: -
J gene: TRBJ1-2
D gene: -
CDR3 length: 13
V gene: TRBV4-3

CDR3 DNA: TGCGCCAGCAGCCAAGCTTCACTCCGGACTGGGAAGAATGAGCAGTTCTTC
CDR3 protein: CASSQASLRTGKNEQFF
clone size: -
J gene: TRBJ2-1
D gene: -
CDR3 length: 17
V gene: TRBV4-1

CDR3 DNA: TGTGCCAGCAGTTACGAGCCTACCGGGGAGCTGTTTTTT
CDR3 protein: CASSYEPTGELFF
clone size: -
J gene: TRBJ2-2
D gene: -
CDR3 length: 13
V gene: TRBV6-2/TRBV6-3

CDR3 DNA: TGTGCCAGCAGCCAGAGGACAGGGGGCCTCACAGATACGCAGTATTTT
CDR3 protein: CASSQRTGGLTDTQYF
clone size: -
J gene: TRBJ2-3
D gene: TRBD1
CDR3 length: 16
V gene: TRBV7-2

CDR3 DNA: TGCAGTGCCCAGCCCGGGGGGTTGGAGACCCAGTACTTC
CDR3 protein: CSAQPGGLETQYF
clone size: few
J gene: TRBJ2-5
D gene: TRBD2
CDR3 length: 13
V gene: TRBV20-1

CDR3 DNA: TGCGCCAGCAGCCGGCAACAGGGGCAGAAAGCTTTCTTT
CDR3 protein: CASSRQQGQKAFF
clone size: -
J gene: TRBJ1-1
D gene: TRBD1
CDR3 length: 13
V gene: TRBV4-3

CDR3 DNA: TGTGCCAGCGTCCCCGGGGAGGACTACAACACCGGGGAGCTGTTTTTT
CDR3 protein: CASVPGEDYNTGELFF
clone size: -
J gene: TRBJ2-2
D gene: -
CDR3 length: 16
V gene: TRBV7-9

CDR3 DNA: TGCGCCAGCAGCCAAGGAGGGGGGGGTTCGGCCAAAAACATTCAGTACTTC
CDR3 protein: CASSQGGGGSAKNIQYF
clone size: -
J gene: TRBJ2-4
D gene: -
CDR3 length: 17
V gene: TRBV4-1

CDR3 DNA: TGCAGTGCTAGAGATGTTAGCGGGGGGGCCAATACGCAGTATTTT
CDR3 protein: CSARDVSGGANTQYF
clone size: -
J gene: TRBJ2-3
D gene: TRBD2
CDR3 length: 15
V gene: TRBV20-1

CDR3 DNA: TGCGCCAGCAGCCAAGAGGGGAGAGACACAGATACGCAGTATTTT
CDR3 protein: CASSQEGRDTDTQYF
clone size: -
J gene: TRBJ2-3
D gene: -
CDR3 length: 15
V gene: TRBV4-3

CDR3 DNA: TGTGCCAGCAGCCAAGATCCCCTACGAGAGACCCAGTACTTC
CDR3 protein: CASSQDPLRETQYF
clone size: few
J gene: TRBJ2-5
D gene: -
CDR3 length: 14
V gene: TRBV3-1

CDR3 DNA: TGCAGTGCCCAGGGGAGTGCAGGGATAATCTATGGCTACACCTTC
CDR3 protein: CSAQGSAGIIYGYTF
clone size: few
J gene: TRBJ1-2
D gene: -
CDR3 length: 15
V gene: TRBV20-1

CDR3 DNA: TGTGCCAGCAGCCTAAGGCCTCCCCGGGACAGGGATGAAAAACTGTTTTTT
CDR3 protein: CASSLRPPRDRDEKLFF
clone size: few
J gene: TRBJ1-4
D gene: TRBD1
CDR3 length: 17
V gene: TRBV7-2

CDR3 DNA: TGTGCTAGTGGTTTGGGACAGCCTGACAATGAGCAGTTCTTC
CDR3 protein: CASGLGQPDNEQFF
clone size: few
J gene: TRBJ2-1
D gene: -
CDR3 length: 14
V gene: TRBV12-5

CDR3 DNA: TGTGCCAGCAGCTATTTAGCGGGGGTAGGGACCGGGGAGCTGTTTTTT
CDR3 protein: CASSYLAGVGTGELFF
clone size: -
J gene: TRBJ2-2
D gene: TRBD2
CDR3 length: 16
V gene: TRBV7-2

CDR3 DNA: TGTGCCAGCAGCTTTGGGGGGGCCGGAGACGATGAGCAGTTCTTC
CDR3 protein: CASSFGGAGDDEQFF
clone size: -
J gene: TRBJ2-1
D gene: -
CDR3 length: 15
V gene: TRBV7-3

CDR3 DNA: TGTGCCAGCAGTTTTGCCTCTAGCGGCATCCAAGAGACCCAGTACTTC
CDR3 protein: CASSFASSGIQETQYF
clone size: few
J gene: TRBJ2-5
D gene: TRBD2
CDR3 length: 16
V gene: TRBV27

CDR3 DNA: TGTGCCAGCAGTGAAGGCCCGGGACTACCCCAAGAGACCCAGTACTTC
CDR3 protein: CASSEGPGLPQETQYF
clone size: -
J gene: TRBJ2-5
D gene: TRBD2
CDR3 length: 16
V gene: TRBV2

CDR3 DNA: TGTGCCAGCTCACCTTCCGCGACAGTGAACACTGAAGCTTTCTTT
CDR3 protein: CASSPSATVNTEAFF
clone size: few
J gene: TRBJ1-1
D gene: -
CDR3 length: 15
V gene: TRBV18

CDR3 DNA: TGTGCCAGCAGTGGGGAAGGGGTCAGACTTCAGTACTTC
CDR3 protein: CASSGEGVRLQYF
clone size: -
J gene: TRBJ2-5
D gene: -
CDR3 length: 13
V gene: TRBV2

CDR3 DNA: TGTGCCAGCAGTTCGAGGGGTTCCTTAGACTATGGCTACACCTTC
CDR3 protein: CASSSRGSLDYGYTF
clone size: -
J gene: TRBJ1-2
D gene: -
CDR3 length: 15
V gene: TRBV21-1

CDR3 DNA: TGTGCCAGCAGGCGAATGGGAGTCGGGTATCAGCCCCAGCATTTT
CDR3 protein: CASRRMGVGYQPQHF
clone size: few
J gene: TRBJ1-5
D gene: -
CDR3 length: 15
V gene: TRBV6-2/TRBV6-3

CDR3 DNA: TGTGCCAGCAGCTTAGTTAGCGGGGACGGAGAGACCCAGTACTTC
CDR3 protein: CASSLVSGDGETQYF
clone size: many
J gene: TRBJ2-5
D gene: TRBD2
CDR3 length: 15
V gene: TRBV7-2

CDR3 DNA: TGCGCCAGCAGCCAAGATCTCCGGCGGGGGGGTTACAATGAGCAGTTCTTC
CDR3 protein: CASSQDLRRGGYNEQFF
clone size: -
J gene: TRBJ2-1
D gene: TRBD2
CDR3 length: 17
V gene: TRBV4-3